The T cell receptor (beta chain) described here comes from a study of CD8+ T cells in alopecia areata. Study-wide findings and caveats: Clarity of TCR sharing across patients fell short of that in mice, possibly HLA-related.

V lost 2 bases, J lost 6 bases, and 9 bases lay in between. This CDR3 comprises 13 residues. CDR1 and CDR2 from the germline V gene are SGHRS and YFSETQ. In regard to this clone: Its antigen is undetermined.

Sample treatment: oral pan-JAK inhibitor, 5-10 mg twice daily. RNA extraction and reverse transcription yielded cDNA as sequencing template. Data came from immunoSEQ multiplex PCR; TCRdb stores just in-frame clones and leaves some out. The sample yields fewer than 250,000 clones, approximately 47% seen once. The receptor's source is a human donor with alopecia areata. The material sequenced was CD4+ T cells sorted from blood, taken around week 37, from a patient treated with tofacitinib. V usage is TRBV5-1 and J usage is TRBJ2-1; no definite D call. The CDR3 sequence: CASSFLGRNEQFF. The DNA of the CDR3 is TGCGCCAGCAGCTTCTTAGGCCGCAATGAGCAGTTCTTC. Looking up the rest from reference TRBV5-1 and TRBJ2-1 gives the full variable domain: KAGVTQTPRYLIKTRGQQVTLSCSPISGHRSVSWYQQTPGQGLQFLFEYFSETQRNKGNFPGRFSGRQFSNSRSEMNVSTLELGDSALYLCASSFLGRNEQFFGPGTRLTVL.